This TCR beta chain was recovered during a study of T cells in narcolepsy. The study, taken as a whole, reports: Autoreactive clone sequences were missing from some blood memory CD4+ repertoires. Reportedly, autoreactive clonotypes were serially detected in patients' blood but not controls'. HCRT-specific and TRIB2-specific autoreactive clonotypes appeared among same-patient CSF and blood CD4+ clonotypes.

V gave up 2 bases and J gave up 4 bases; unmatched junction bases: 1. The CDR3 sequence is 13 residues long. The germline CDR1 and CDR2 sequences are SEHNR and FQNEAQ (reference sequence). Sequenced by immunoSEQ multiplex PCR; TCRdb stores in-frame clones only, minus some. The table includes about 33,000 clones, roughly 90% detected once. As for this clone: What it binds is unknown.

Sequenced input: CD45RA- memory CD4+ T cells from PBMCs. The chain links TRBV7-9 to TRBJ1-1; TRBD1 matches 7 bases. The source is a human donor with narcolepsy. This CDR3 reads CASSLQGGTEAFF. The CDR3 nucleotides read TGTGCCAGCAGCTTACAGGGGGGCACTGAAGCTTTCTTT. The full variable domain, with the rest looked up from reference TRBV7-9 and TRBJ1-1, is DTGVSQNPRHKITKRGQNVTFRCDPISEHNRLYWYRQTLGQGPEFLTYFQNEAQLEKSRLLSDRFSAERPKGSFSTLEIQRTEQGDSAMYLCASSLQGGTEAFFGQGTRLTVV.